What follows is one T cell receptor (beta chain) and its context. Its antigen is as yet unknown. Researchers ran the PCR with 60 Vbeta and 13 Jbeta primers. The assay was immunoSEQ multiplex PCR, and TCRdb's table has in-frame clones only and misses some. This table has some 88,000 clones, roughly 69% appearing once. This sample was included in a study of cytomegalovirus exposure and HLA in healthy donors. Germline CDR1 reads MNHNS; CDR2 reads SASEGT. With 6 bases removed from V and 2 bases from J, the gap between germline ends came to 13 bases. The length of the CDR3 is 14 residues. Study results and caveats: Cytomegalovirus association was assigned to approximately 160 TCR beta chains. Data from an earlier analysis indicated that most TCR beta V segments were productive either about 87% or about 30% of the time. An analysis that came later showed most CMV-associated TCR beta chains appearing HLA-restricted.

This TCR was recovered from a woman aged 30 to 39 in good health and CMV-seronegative. Specimen: PBMCs. The chain combines TRBV6-1 with TRBJ1-2; TRBD1 might be the D (6 bases). The CDR3 sequence: CASSGTPNNYGYTF. For the CDR3, the DNA is TGTGCCAGCAGCGGGACACCTAACAACTATGGCTACACCTTC.